These T cell receptor beta chains were read from a single sample in a study of Ad26.COV2.S vaccination and SARS-CoV-2 variants. This table comes from immunoSEQ multiplex PCR, and its TCRdb copy is limited to in-frame clones, with some not included. The table includes 350,000 to 500,000 clones, roughly 88% detected once. The sample was peripheral blood, taken in a trial of Ad26.COV2.S vaccine versus placebo. These receptors originate from a person aged 18-65 years who received the Ad26.COV2.S COVID-19 vaccine or a placebo. Each CDR3 is given with its conserved first and last residue. D genes are given only for firm matches. Clone size, where shown, is once, few, many, or a class for clones that have expanded.

TRBJ1-4 TRBD1 17 TRBV2 NA CASSEARTGGSREKLFF TGTGCCAGCAGTGAAGCGCGCACAGGGGGCTCACGTGAAAAACTGTTTTTT
TRBJ1-2 NA 15 TRBV3-1/TRBV3-2 NA CASSQNAGSEYGYTF TGTGCCAGCAGCCAAAACGCAGGGTCGGAGTATGGCTACACCTTC
TRBJ1-1 NA 14 TRBV28 NA CASSSDGLNTEAFF TGTGCCAGCAGTTCGGACGGCCTGAACACTGAAGCTTTCTTT
TRBJ1-1 TRBD1 13 TRBV4-1 NA CASSREPDRGAFF TGCGCCAGCAGCCGCGAGCCTGACAGGGGTGCTTTCTTT
TRBJ2-7 NA 13 TRBV19 NA CASSIRGRNEQYF TGTGCCAGTAGTATCCGCGGTCGGAACGAGCAGTACTTC
TRBJ1-5 NA 18 TRBV19 NA CASSNGGAGSFGNQPQHF TGTGCCAGTAGTAATGGGGGCGCGGGTAGTTTTGGCAATCAGCCCCAGCATTTT
TRBJ2-7 TRBD1 15 TRBV7-3 NA CASSPSGTGIYEQYF TGTGCCAGCAGCCCTTCAGGGACAGGGATATACGAGCAGTACTTC
TRBJ2-1 NA 14 TRBV7-8 once CASSLRGTYNEQFF TGTGCCAGCAGCTTAAGGGGGACTTACAATGAGCAGTTCTTC
TRBJ2-1 NA 11 TRBV28 NA CASSRGNEQFF TGTGCCAGCAGTAGGGGAAATGAGCAGTTCTTC
TRBJ2-4 NA 15 TRBV5-1 NA CASSLGAAAKNIQYF TGCGCCAGCAGCTTGGGGGCCGCAGCCAAAAACATTCAGTACTTC
TRBJ1-1 NA 11 TRBV6-5 NA CASNRATEAFF TGTGCCAGCAACAGGGCCACTGAAGCTTTCTTT
TRBJ2-5 NA 14 TRBV24-1 NA CATRAHSDQETQYF TGTGCCACCAGGGCCCATAGCGACCAAGAGACCCAGTACTTC
TRBJ1-1 NA 13 TRBV18 NA CASSPNLVTEAFF TGTGCCAGCTCACCCAATTTAGTGACTGAAGCTTTCTTT
TRBJ1-2 NA 13 TRBV3-1/TRBV3-2 NA CASSQADGDGYTF TGTGCCAGCAGCCAAGCGGACGGCGATGGCTACACCTTC
TRBJ2-6 NA 14 TRBV29-1 NA CSVFWASGANVLTF TGCAGCGTCTTTTGGGCCTCTGGGGCCAACGTCCTGACTTTC
TRBJ2-1 TRBD2 18 TRBV5-4 NA CASSRQAGVGTPYNEQFF TGTGCCAGCAGCCGACAAGCGGGAGTAGGGACACCCTACAATGAGCAGTTCTTC
TRBJ1-4 TRBD1 15 TRBV5-5 NA CASSGGTGFREKLFF TGTGCCAGCAGCGGCGGGACAGGCTTTCGAGAAAAACTGTTTTTT
TRBJ1-2 NA 12 TRBV28 NA CASSLQAYGYTF TGTGCCAGCAGTTTGCAGGCTTATGGCTACACCTTC
TRBJ2-3 NA 12 TRBV18 NA CASSPLGARQYF TGTGCCAGCTCACCACTGGGGGCCCGGCAGTATTTT
TRBJ2-3 NA 14 TRBV18 NA CASSPTEGTDTQYF TGTGCCAGCTCACCAACGGAGGGCACAGATACGCAGTATTTT
TRBJ2-7 NA 11 TRBV28 few CASKGPSEQYF TGTGCCAGCAAGGGCCCCTCCGAGCAGTACTTC